Listed below are T cell receptor beta chains from one sample, sequenced in a study of PD-1 blockade in classical Hodgkin lymphoma. Sequencing used immunoSEQ multiplex PCR; TCRdb keeps in-frame clones, though not all of them. The sample records 25,000 to 35,000 clones, approximately 80% being singletons. This specimen consisted of CD4+ T cells from blood, obtained before the fourth cycle of nivolumab. The receptors shown here come from a human donor with classical Hodgkin lymphoma. The CDR3 runs from the conserved cysteine through the conserved F or W. The size field is filled for only some rows; it gives once, few, many or a size class.

CASSRQGEAYEQYF,TRBV5-4,.,TRBJ2-7
CASWPGGITDTQYF,TRBV2,.,TRBJ2-3
CASSYAQGAGGYTF,TRBV6-6,.,TRBJ1-2
CATGANYNEQFF,TRBV10-3,.,TRBJ2-1
CASSSRTGQAGYYGYTF,TRBV27,.,TRBJ1-2
CASSYSAAGVAEQYF,TRBV6-5,.,TRBJ2-7
CASSPSRILTPNPYPNQPQHF,TRBV5-1,.,TRBJ1-5
CASSLWTSGAAYNEQFF,TRBV27,once,TRBJ2-1
CASSSTTGTVLGEAFF,TRBV7-3,.,TRBJ1-1
CASSFATSGKYNEQFF,TRBV7-6,.,TRBJ2-1
CASSSIPPIGTASKQYF,TRBV28,.,TRBJ2-7
CASSLGGTPMGEQFF,TRBV7-6,.,TRBJ2-1
CASSLQQGQGYEQYF,TRBV5-1,.,TRBJ2-7
CASSLGRLSYNEQFF,TRBV11-3,.,TRBJ2-1
CSGRRSNTEAFF,TRBV29-1,.,TRBJ1-1
CAISDELAGGTAGELFF,TRBV10-3,.,TRBJ2-2
CASIPDMNTEAFF,TRBV2,.,TRBJ1-1
CAITGLSNQPQHF,TRBV6-1,.,TRBJ1-5
CASRIVDRGRNTIYF,TRBV6-6,.,TRBJ1-3
CASSARGLLDYGYTF,TRBV9,.,TRBJ1-2
CASSSTGGAVQPQHF,TRBV27,.,TRBJ1-5
CASSFVGFNEQYF,TRBV7-2,.,TRBJ2-7
CASSVGASYEQYF,TRBV28,few,TRBJ2-7
CASSSTSGLSYNEQFF,TRBV7-9,.,TRBJ2-1
CASSLRAGTGTGELFF,TRBV27,.,TRBJ2-2
CATVRGYGYTF,TRBV6-5,.,TRBJ1-2
CASSQDAMVAGYTGELFF,TRBV4-3,.,TRBJ2-2
CASSYRGLVGNEQFF,TRBV7-3,.,TRBJ2-1
CASSQAPGVSYNEQFF,TRBV4-1,.,TRBJ2-1
CASSIASNQPQHF,TRBV19,few,TRBJ1-5
CASSYRAGGPTDTQYF,TRBV6-6,.,TRBJ2-3
CASSSTTDNNYGYTF,TRBV6-6,.,TRBJ1-2
CAISESGVHYGYTF,TRBV10-3,.,TRBJ1-2
CASRAYGYTF,TRBV19,few,TRBJ1-2
CASSSDRRNEKLFF,TRBV5-4,.,TRBJ1-4
CASSRTSVWGEQYF,TRBV19,.,TRBJ2-7